The rows below give T cell receptor beta chains drawn from one sample of a study of blood T cell repertoires in COVID-19. Repertoires were generated with immunoSEQ multiplex PCR, while TCRdb's copy carries only in-frame clones and drops some. This table has some 240,000 clones, 92% appearing once. Input material: peripheral blood. The receptor source for this set is a man in his 60s with COVID-19, enrolled during active disease. Both conserved end residues are part of each CDR3. A D gene is named only where the DNA matches it firmly. A clone size is listed for some rows: how often the clone was seen (once, few, many), or a class if it is expanded.

>TRBJ1-1|.|TRBV7-9|.
TGTGCCAGCAGCTTATCTTCGGGTGGGAACACTGAAGCTTTCTTT
CASSLSSGGNTEAFF
>TRBJ2-7|TRBD1|TRBV19|.
TGTGCCAGTAGTCCCGGGACAGCCTCCTACGAGCAGTACTTC
CASSPGTASYEQYF
>TRBJ2-2|.|TRBV5-8|.
TGTGCCAGCAGCTTCGGGGGGAACACCGGGGAGCTGTTTTTT
CASSFGGNTGELFF
>TRBJ2-7|TRBD2|TRBV6-4|.
TGTGCCAGCAGTGACACTCATAGCGGGGGCAGCTCCTACGAGCAGTACTTC
CASSDTHSGGSSYEQYF
>TRBJ1-1|.|TRBV18|.
TGTGCCAGCTCACCTAGTCGTGGAGGTAGGGGGATGACTGAAGCTTTCTTT
CASSPSRGGRGMTEAFF
>TRBJ2-5|TRBD2|TRBV3-1/TRBV3-2|once
TGTGCCAGCAGTCGGACTAGCGGGAGTGAGACCCAGTACTTC
CASSRTSGSETQYF
>TRBJ2-2|TRBD1|TRBV10-3|.
TGTGCCATCAGTGCGCTCCGGGACAGGGGGCGTTCGGTCACCGGGGAGCTGTTTTTT
CAISALRDRGRSVTGELFF
>TRBJ1-2|.|TRBV9|.
TGTGCCAGCAGCGCCCGGGACACCTTGAACTATGGCTACACCTTC
CASSARDTLNYGYTF
>TRBJ1-6|TRBD1|TRBV19|.
TGTGCCAGTAGTGGCCGACTAACAGGGGGAAGATCTTCACCCCTCCACTTT
CASSGRLTGGRSSPLHF
>TRBJ2-7|.|TRBV7-2|once
TGTGCCAGCAGCCCCCCCCTTACCGGGTTCAGCTCCTACGAGCAGTACTTC
CASSPPLTGFSSYEQYF
>TRBJ2-7|TRBD2|TRBV11-2|.
TGTGCCAGCAGCGCACGGACTAGCTTCTACGAGCAGTACTTC
CASSARTSFYEQYF
>TRBJ1-2|.|TRBV9|.
TGTGCCAGCAGCGTAGAAGGGCAGGGCGGAGGCTACACCTTC
CASSVEGQGGGYTF
>TRBJ2-3|TRBD2|TRBV10-1|.
TGCGCCAGCAGTGCACTAGCGGTCTTT
CASSALAVF
>TRBJ2-2|TRBD1|TRBV6-5|.
TGTGCCAGCAGTTCCTACTACAGGGGAAGCACCGGGGAGCTGTTTTTT
CASSSYYRGSTGELFF
>TRBJ1-4|.|TRBV4-1|once
TGCGCCAGCAGCCCTACAATGGGAGGGGGTCTTCATGAAAAACTGTTTTTT
CASSPTMGGGLHEKLFF
>TRBJ2-3|.|TRBV7-2|.
TGTGCCAGCAGCTTACCGGGGACTAGCACAGATACGCAGTATTTT
CASSLPGTSTDTQYF
>TRBJ1-5|TRBD1|TRBV19|.
TGTGCCAGTAGCAGACAGGGCTGGCAGCCCCAGCATTTT
CASSRQGWQPQHF
>TRBJ1-1|.|TRBV11-2|.
TGTGCCAGCAGCTTAGATAGGGGAGGCACTGAAGCTTTCTTT
CASSLDRGGTEAFF
>TRBJ2-7|.|TRBV5-1|.
TGCGCCAGCAGGGCAGGGTGGGTCTACGAGCAGTACTTC
CASRAGWVYEQYF
>TRBJ2-7|TRBD1|TRBV3-1/TRBV3-2|.
TGTGCCAGCACCTCCGGGACAGGGGCCGGGGAGCAGTACTTC
CASTSGTGAGEQYF
>TRBJ2-5|TRBD2|TRBV5-1|once
TGCGCCAGCAGCGACACCGGGGGGGCCGGGGAGACCCAGTACTTC
CASSDTGGAGETQYF
>TRBJ2-2|.|TRBV30|.
TGTGCCTGGAAACACCGACAGTGGACCGGGGAGCTGTTTTTT
CAWKHRQWTGELFF
>TRBJ2-7|TRBD2|TRBV6-5|once
TGTGCCATTGGGGAGGGGCGAGGGGAGCAGTACTTC
CAIGEGRGEQYF
>TRBJ1-2|.|TRBV11-2|.
TGTGCCAGCAGCGCCCTCTCTTTGCCAGGCTATGGCTACACCTTC
CASSALSLPGYGYTF
>TRBJ1-1|TRBD1|TRBV24-1|.
TGTGCCACCATCAAAACATGGGACAGGGGGAACACTGAAGCTTTCTTT
CATIKTWDRGNTEAFF
>TRBJ2-7|.|TRBV2|few
TGTGCCAGCAGTGCCCTATACGAGCAGTACTTC
CASSALYEQYF
>TRBJ2-5|TRBD2|TRBV4-1|.
TGCGCCAGCAGCCTTACGGCCACTAGCGGGGGGCCTCTCCAAGAGACCCAGTACTTC
CASSLTATSGGPLQETQYF
>TRBJ2-7|TRBD2|TRBV7-9|.
TGTGCCAGCAGCTTACGGGGGGACTACGAGCAGTACTTC
CASSLRGDYEQYF
>TRBJ1-4|.|TRBV7-2|.
TGTGCCAGCAGCTTAGGTGGCGAAAAACTGTTTTTT
CASSLGGEKLFF
>TRBJ1-5|TRBD1|TRBV19|.
TGTGCCAGTAGTGCTACAGGGGGCGGCAATCAGCCCCAGCATTTT
CASSATGGGNQPQHF
>TRBJ1-4|.|TRBV27|.
TGTGCCAGCAGTTTAGCCAGGGGCCGAGGAGAAAAACTGTTTTTT
CASSLARGRGEKLFF
>TRBJ1-1|.|TRBV18|.
TGTGCCAGCTCACCTCAGGAGAACACTGAAGCTTTCTTT
CASSPQENTEAFF
>TRBJ2-1|TRBD2|TRBV5-1|.
TGCGCCGGCTCCCCGGCGGGAGCCAATGAGCAGTTCTTC
CAGSPAGANEQFF
>TRBJ2-7|.|TRBV7-3|.
TGTGCCAGCAGCTTATATGGCGGAAACTACGAGCAGTACTTC
CASSLYGGNYEQYF
>TRBJ2-2|TRBD1|TRBV4-1|.
TGCGCCAGCAGCCAAGATCTGACAGGGGGCCGGGAGCTGTTTTTT
CASSQDLTGGRELFF
>TRBJ1-6|TRBD1|TRBV18|.
TGTGCCAGCTCACCAGGCACAGGGGATAATTCACCCCTCCACTTT
CASSPGTGDNSPLHF
>TRBJ1-4|TRBD1|TRBV7-8|.
TGTGCCAGCAGGCAGGGGGCAACTAATGAAAAACTGTTTTTT
CASRQGATNEKLFF
>TRBJ1-5|.|TRBV7-2|.
TGTGCCAGCAGCTTTACTAAGGGGGTGGGGCAGCCCCAGCATTTT
CASSFTKGVGQPQHF
>TRBJ1-4|.|TRBV18|once
TGTGCCAGCCTCTCGTCCCGGAATGAAAAACTGTTTTTT
CASLSSRNEKLFF
>TRBJ2-7|TRBD2|TRBV19|.
TGTGCCAGTAGTTCTAGCGGGATCCCCTACGAGCAGTACTTC
CASSSSGIPYEQYF
>TRBJ2-2|.|TRBV7-3|.
TGTGCCAGCAGCTCCCAGGGGAATTTAATTTCTAGCGGGGAGCTGTTTTTT
CASSSQGNLISSGELFF
>TRBJ1-5|.|TRBV6-5|.
TGTGCCAGCAGTCCGACCAACAGGTACAATCAGCCCCAGCATTTT
CASSPTNRYNQPQHF
>TRBJ2-1|.|TRBV7-9|few
TGTGCCAGCAGCGCGTTGGGTGGGCAAACTGAGGGTCGGTTCTTC
CASSALGGQTEGRFF
>TRBJ2-7|TRBD2|TRBV7-2|.
TGTGCCAGCAGCTTGGGGCTAGCGGGAGGGGGAGACGAGCAGTACTTC
CASSLGLAGGGDEQYF
>TRBJ1-3|.|TRBV28|.
TGTGCCAGCAGTTCCAGCACAGTTTCTGGAAACACCATATATTTT
CASSSSTVSGNTIYF
>TRBJ2-7|.|TRBV21-1|.
TGTGCCAGCAGCAAAGCGCGACTAGAAACCCCCGACTCCTACGAGCAGTACTTC
CASSKARLETPDSYEQYF
>TRBJ2-2|.|TRBV18|.
TGTGCCAGCTCATCGACAGACACCGGGGAGCTGTTTTTT
CASSSTDTGELFF
>TRBJ1-5|.|TRBV11-2|.
TGTGCCAGCAGCCTTTACCCGGGACAAGGACAGCCCCAGCATTTT
CASSLYPGQGQPQHF
>TRBJ1-5|.|TRBV5-8|.
TGTGCCAGCAGCTTGGGACAGTACAATCAGCCCCAGCATTTT
CASSLGQYNQPQHF
>TRBJ1-4|.|TRBV6-1|few
TGTGCCAGCAGCCGCGACTGGAATGAAAAACTGTTTTTT
CASSRDWNEKLFF